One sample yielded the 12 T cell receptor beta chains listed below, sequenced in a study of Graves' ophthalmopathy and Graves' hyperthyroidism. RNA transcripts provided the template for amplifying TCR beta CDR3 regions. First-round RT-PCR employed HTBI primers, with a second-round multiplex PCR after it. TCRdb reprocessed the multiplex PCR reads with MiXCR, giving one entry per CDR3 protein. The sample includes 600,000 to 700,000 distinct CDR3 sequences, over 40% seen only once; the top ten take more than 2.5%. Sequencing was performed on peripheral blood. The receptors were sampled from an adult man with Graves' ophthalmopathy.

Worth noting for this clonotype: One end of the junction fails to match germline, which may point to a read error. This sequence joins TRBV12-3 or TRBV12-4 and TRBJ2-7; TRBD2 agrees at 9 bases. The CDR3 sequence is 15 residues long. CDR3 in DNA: TGTGCCGGCAGTTTCCTAGCGGGATCAGGTTACGAGCAGTACTTC. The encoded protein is CAGSFLAGSGYEQYF.

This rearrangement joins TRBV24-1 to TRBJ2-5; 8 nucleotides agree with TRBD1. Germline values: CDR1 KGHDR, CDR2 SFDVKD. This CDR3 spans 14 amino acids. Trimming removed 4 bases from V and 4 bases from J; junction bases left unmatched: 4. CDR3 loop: CATSDQGAGETQYF. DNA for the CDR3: TGTGCCACCAGTGACCAGGGGGCGGGAGAGACCCAGTACTTC.

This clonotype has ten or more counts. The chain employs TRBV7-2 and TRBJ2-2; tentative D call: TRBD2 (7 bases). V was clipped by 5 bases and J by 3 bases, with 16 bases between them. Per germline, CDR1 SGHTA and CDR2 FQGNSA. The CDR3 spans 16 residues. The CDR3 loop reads CASSPRGGADTGELFF. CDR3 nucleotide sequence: TGTGCCAGCAGCCCAAGGGGGGGCGCGGACACCGGGGAGCTGTTTTTT.

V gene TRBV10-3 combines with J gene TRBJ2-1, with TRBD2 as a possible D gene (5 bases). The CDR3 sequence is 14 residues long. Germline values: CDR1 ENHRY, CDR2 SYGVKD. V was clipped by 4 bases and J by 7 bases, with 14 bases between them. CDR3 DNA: TGTGCCATCAGTGTTCGAGAGAGGGCTAATGAGCAGTTCTTC. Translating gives CAISVRERANEQFF.

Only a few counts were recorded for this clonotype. CDR3 loop: CASSRVQETQYF. CDR3 nucleotides: TGTGCCAGCAGCAGGGTTCAAGAGACCCAGTACTTC. This chain uses TRBV6-5 with TRBJ2-5, with D perhaps TRBD1 (5 bases). This CDR3 comprises 12 residues. From germline, CDR1 is MNHEY and CDR2 SVGAGI. V lost 6 bases and J 2 bases, leaving 7 bases between the germline ends.

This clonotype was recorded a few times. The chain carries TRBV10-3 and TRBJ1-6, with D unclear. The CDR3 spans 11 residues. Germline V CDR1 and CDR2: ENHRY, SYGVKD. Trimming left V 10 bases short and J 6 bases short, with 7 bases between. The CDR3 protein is CARCVNSPLHF. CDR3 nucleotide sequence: TGTGCCAGATGTGTTAATTCACCCCTCCACTTT.

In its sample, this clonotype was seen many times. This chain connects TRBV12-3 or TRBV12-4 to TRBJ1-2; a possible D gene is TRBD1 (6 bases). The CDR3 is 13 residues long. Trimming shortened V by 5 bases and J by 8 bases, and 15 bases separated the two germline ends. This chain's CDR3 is CASSRGGLGGYTF. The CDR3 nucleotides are TGTGCCAGCAGTCGAGGGGGTCTCGGGGGCTACACCTTC.

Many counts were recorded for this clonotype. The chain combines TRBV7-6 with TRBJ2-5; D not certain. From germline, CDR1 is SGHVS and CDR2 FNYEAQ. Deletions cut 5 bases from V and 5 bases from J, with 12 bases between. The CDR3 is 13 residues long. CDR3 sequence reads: CASSPRYGETQYF. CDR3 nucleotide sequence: TGTGCCAGCAGCCCCCGCTACGGGGAGACCCAGTACTTC.

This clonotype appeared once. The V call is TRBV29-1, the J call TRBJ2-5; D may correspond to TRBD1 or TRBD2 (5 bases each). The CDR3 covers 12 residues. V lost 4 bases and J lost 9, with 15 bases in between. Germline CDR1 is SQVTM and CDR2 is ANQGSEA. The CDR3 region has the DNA TGCAGCGTTGGGGGGTTCGATCAGCCCCAGTACTTC. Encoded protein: CSVGGFDQPQYF.

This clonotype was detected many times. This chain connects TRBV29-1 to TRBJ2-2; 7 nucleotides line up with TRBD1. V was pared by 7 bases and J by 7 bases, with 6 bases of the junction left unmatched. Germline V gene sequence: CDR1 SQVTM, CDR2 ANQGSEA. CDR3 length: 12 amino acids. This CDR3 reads CSGGQDGGELFF. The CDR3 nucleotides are TGCAGCGGCGGACAGGACGGCGGGGAGCTGTTTTTT.

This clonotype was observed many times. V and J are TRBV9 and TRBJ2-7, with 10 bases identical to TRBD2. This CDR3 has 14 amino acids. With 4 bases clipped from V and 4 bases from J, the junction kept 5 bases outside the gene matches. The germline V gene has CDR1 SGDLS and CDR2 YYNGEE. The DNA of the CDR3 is TGTGCCAGCAGCCTAAGCGGGGGGGGGTACGAGCAGTACTTC. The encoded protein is CASSLSGGGYEQYF.

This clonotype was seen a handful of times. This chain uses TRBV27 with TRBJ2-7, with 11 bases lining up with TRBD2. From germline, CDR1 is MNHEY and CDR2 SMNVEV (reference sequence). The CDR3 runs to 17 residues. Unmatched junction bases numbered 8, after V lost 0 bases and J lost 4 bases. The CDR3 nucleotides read TGTGCCAGCAGTTTATCAGTTCTAGCGGGAGGCATGTACGAGCAGTACTTC. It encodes CASSLSVLAGGMYEQYF.